This passage covers 22 T cell receptor beta chains from one sample sequenced in a study of OX40 agonist ivuxolimab in advanced cancers. The receptor library was made with the immunoSEQ multiplex PCR assay. The table comes from immuneACCESS by way of TCRdb, which keeps in-frame sequences with V and J called. Part of the clones is missing from these tables; in studies checked, under half for an unresolved V gene and the rest for unknown reasons. The sample profile shows approximately 82,000 clones; roughly 86% of them were found once. Around 6.3% of the sample goes to the ten largest clones. The sequences come from CD4+ or CD8+ T cells sorted from blood, collected in a trial of the OX40 agonist ivuxolimab. The receptors shown here come from an adult with an advanced solid tumor such as melanoma, head and neck, liver or kidney cancer.

The chain has TRBV19 and TRBJ2-5; D is perhaps TRBD1 (5 bases). The V gene's germline CDR1 is LNHDA and CDR2 SQIVND (reference sequence). The CDR3 spans 13 residues. Trimming stripped 4 bases from V and 4 bases from J, with 10 bases between. In DNA form, the CDR3 reads TGTGCCAGTAGTAAGACAGCTTTAGAGACCCAGTACTTC. Its protein is CASSKTALETQYF.

The chain has TRBV4-2 and TRBJ2-1, with D perhaps TRBD2 (5 bases). The CDR3 runs 15 residues. Deletions cut 1 base from V and 9 bases from J, with 16 bases between. Germline lookup yields CDR1 LGHNA and CDR2 YNFKEQ. The CDR3 protein is CASSQALSSTGEQFF. The CDR3 DNA reads TGTGCCAGCAGCCAAGCCCTATCTAGCACGGGTGAGCAGTTCTTC.

The genes are TRBV18 and TRBJ1-1, with D unresolved. This CDR3 comprises 12 residues. Trimming cost V 1 base and J 10 bases, with 10 bases left between them. Looked up from germline, CDR1 is KGHSH and CDR2 is LQKENI. CDR3: CASSPQTGGAFF. The CDR3, as DNA: TGTGCCAGCTCACCACAGACTGGAGGAGCTTTCTTT.

This clone has only a few counts. The gene calls are TRBV2 and TRBJ1-1, with D perhaps matching TRBD1 (5 bases). This CDR3 has 15 residues. Germline values: CDR1 SNHLY, CDR2 FYNNEI. Trimming removed 3 bases at V and 11 bases at J, with 22 bases between. CDR3 DNA sequence: TGTGCCAGCAGTGACAGGGTATGGGTCGGAAACCGGGCTTTCTTT. This encodes CASSDRVWVGNRAFF.

V usage is TRBV6-5 and J usage is TRBJ2-1; D unclear. The length of the CDR3 is 13 residues. The germline V gene encodes CDR1 MNHEY and CDR2 SVGAGI. V was shortened by 8 bases and J by 8 bases, with 16 bases between the two germline ends. The CDR3 spells CASGSPNSYEQFF. CDR3 nucleotides: TGTGCCAGCGGTTCCCCCAATAGCTATGAGCAGTTCTTC.

The chain couples TRBV6-6 to TRBJ1-3, with D possibly being TRBD1 (5 bases). V was trimmed by 2 bases and J by 3 bases, leaving 8 bases between them. Germline CDR1 and CDR2: MNHNY and SVGAGI (reference sequence). The CDR3 sequence is 14 residues long. CDR3 amino acids: CASSYGGVGNTIYF. The CDR3 DNA reads as TGTGCCAGCAGTTACGGAGGGGTTGGAAACACCATATATTTT.

This chain links TRBV2 with TRBJ2-5; perhaps TRBD2 as D (6 bases). CDR1 is SNHLY, CDR2 FYNNEI, per germline. Trimming cost V 0 bases and J 11 bases, with 16 bases left between them. This CDR3 has 14 residues. The CDR3, as DNA: TGTGCCAGCAGTGAAGCTCTAGCCGGAGGGGAGCAGTACTTC. This encodes CASSEALAGGEQYF. The full variable domain, in which reference TRBV2 and TRBJ2-5 provide the parts outside the CDR3, is EPEVTQTPSHQVTQMGQEVILRCVPISNHLYFYWYRQILGQKVEFLVSFYNNEISEKSEIFDDQFSVERPDGSNFTLKIRSTKLEDSAMYFCASSEALAGGEQYFGPGTRLLVL.

The J gene is TRBJ2-6, the V gene TRBV7-2; the D is unclear. Germline V gives CDR1 SGHTA, CDR2 FQGNSA. The CDR3 length is 14 residues. V was clipped by 5 bases and J by 2 bases, with 7 bases between them. The CDR3 is CASSPVAGANVLTF. CDR3 nucleotides: TGTGCCAGCAGCCCCGTGGCTGGGGCCAACGTCCTGACTTTC.

As concerns this clone: This same CDR3 is encoded by further DNA sequences in the sample. The chain combines TRBV30 with TRBJ1-2, with 8 bases that match TRBD1. The V gene end was trimmed by 0 bases and the J gene end by 2 bases; junction bases not matched to a gene: 5. The CDR3 is made up of 15 amino acids. Germline CDR1 and CDR2: GTSNPN and SVGIG (reference sequence). CDR3 sequence reads: CAWSVAGGSNYGYTF. CDR3 nucleotides: TGTGCCTGGAGTGTGGCAGGGGGCTCAAACTATGGCTACACCTTC.

The rearrangement uses TRBV4-1 and TRBJ2-7; D possibly matches TRBD1 or TRBD2 (6 bases each). The V end was cut by 4 bases, the J end by 7 bases, with 11 bases between. CDR1 is MGHRA and CDR2 is YSYEKL in the germline V gene. The CDR3 totals 12 residues. The CDR3 DNA is TGCGCCAGCAGCCTCTTAGGGGGGGAGCAGTACTTC. It translates to CASSLLGGEQYF.

This sequence joins TRBV27 and TRBJ2-6; D call uncertain. V lost 10 bases and J lost 0, with 7 bases in between. Per the germline V gene, CDR1 is MNHEY and CDR2 is SMNVEV (reference sequence). This CDR3 region has 13 residues. The CDR3 DNA reads as TGTGCCATCGGAGTCTCTGGGGCCAACGTCCTGACTTTC. Amino acid sequence: CAIGVSGANVLTF.

The CDR3 sequence: CASSLYGRSDGYTF. The CDR3 nucleotides read TGTGCCAGCAGCTTGTATGGCCGATCGGATGGCTACACCTTC. The gene calls are TRBV5-4 and TRBJ1-2; D is unresolved. Germline CDR1 and CDR2: SGHNT and YYREEE (reference sequence). V gave up 1 base and J gave up 6 bases, with 13 bases separating them. The CDR3 covers 14 residues.

The rearrangement links TRBV7-3 to TRBJ2-3; 10 positions match TRBD1. The CDR3 covers 15 residues. The V gene end was trimmed by 5 bases and the J gene end by 6 bases; junction bases not matched to a gene: 8. Germline lookup yields CDR1 SGHTA and CDR2 FQGTGA. CDR3 in amino acids: CASSTRQGALDTQYF. In DNA form, the CDR3 reads TGTGCCAGCAGCACCAGACAGGGGGCCCTGGATACGCAGTATTTT.

The V gene is TRBV9, the J gene TRBJ1-2; D gene unclear. Between the trimmed V and J ends, which lost 4 bases and 0 bases, there was a span of 19 bases. The CDR3 sequence is 17 residues long. CDR1 and CDR2 from the germline V gene are SGDLS and YYNGEE. The CDR3 spells CASSPFWGGVTNYGYTF. The CDR3 DNA reads as TGTGCCAGCAGCCCGTTCTGGGGAGGCGTTACTAACTATGGCTACACCTTC.

Here the CDR3 DNA reads TGTGCCAGCGCCCCAGGGGGAAGGCGGAACACCGGGGAGCTGTTTTTT. As protein: CASAPGGRRNTGELFF. This chain connects TRBV7-3 to TRBJ2-2, with 7 bases lining up with TRBD1. The CDR3 runs to 16 residues. Looked up from germline, CDR1 is SGHTA and CDR2 is FQGTGA. The trim removed 8 bases at V and 1 base at J, leaving 10 bases unmatched.

The chain combines TRBV20-1 with TRBJ1-2; possibly TRBD1 for D (5 bases). The CDR3 is 11 residues long. V lost 6 bases, J lost 8 bases, and 13 bases lay in between. Germline-derived CDR1 and CDR2 are DFQATT and SNEGSKA (reference sequence). The CDR3 sequence: CSAAGTGGYTF. As DNA, the CDR3 is TGCAGTGCAGCAGGGACTGGGGGCTACACCTTC.

The chain joins TRBV6-5 to TRBJ1-1; no definite D call. This CDR3 comprises 12 residues. The germline gives CDR1 MNHEY, CDR2 SVGAGI. The ends were cut back, 6 bases at V and 0 bases at J, with 5 bases in the middle. For the CDR3, the DNA is TGTGCCAGCAGACGAATGAACACTGAAGCTTTCTTT. Residues: CASRRMNTEAFF.

CDR3 bases: TGTGCCAGCAGTTTCCTCCATGTCTCCATGGCCGCCGAGCAGTACTTC. It specifies CASSFLHVSMAAEQYF. The chain couples TRBV11-2 to TRBJ2-7, with D hard to call. Trimming shortened V by 6 bases and J by 6 bases, and 24 bases separated the two germline ends. The CDR3 is 16 residues long. The germline V gene encodes CDR1 SGHAT and CDR2 FQNNGV.

The chain links TRBV18 to TRBJ2-5; either TRBD1 or TRBD2 may fit D (6 bases each). CDR3 length: 13 amino acids. Germline loops: CDR1 KGHSH, CDR2 LQKENI. V lost 3 bases and J 5 bases, leaving 10 bases between the germline ends. CDR3 in amino acids: CASSPGGYETQYF. The CDR3 nucleotides are TGTGCCAGCTCACCCGGGGGCTATGAGACCCAGTACTTC.

CDR3 sequence: CASSYSPASNYGYTF. Written as DNA, the CDR3 is TGTGCCAGCAGTTACTCGCCGGCCAGCAACTATGGCTACACCTTC. The chain has TRBV6-5 and TRBJ1-2; D is unresolved. The CDR3 is 15 residues long. Germline V gene sequence: CDR1 MNHEY, CDR2 SVGAGI. V lost 0 bases and J 2 bases, leaving 10 bases between the germline ends.

The rearrangement joins TRBV30 to TRBJ2-3; 9 bases are a match to TRBD2. Germline CDR1 and CDR2: GTSNPN and SVGIG (reference sequence). The length of the CDR3 is 15 residues. Unmatched junction bases numbered 8, after V lost 2 bases and J lost 5 bases. CDR3 in amino acids: CAWSKAGGPRDTQYF. DNA of the CDR3: TGTGCCTGGAGTAAGGCGGGGGGGCCTAGAGATACGCAGTATTTT.

This sequence joins TRBV5-6 and TRBJ1-2, with D perhaps TRBD1 (6 bases). The CDR3 runs 15 residues. Trimming left V 4 bases short and J 5 bases short, with 18 bases between. Germline CDR1 reads SGHDT; CDR2 reads YYEEEE. The CDR3, as DNA: TGTGCCAGCAGCCTACCGGGACACCCCGGGTATGGCTACACCTTC. Residues: CASSLPGHPGYGYTF.